The sequence of this T cell receptor (beta chain) was determined in a study of cytotoxic CD8 clonotypes in ibrutinib-treated CLL. About the research overall: Responses comprised 25 or so partial and 2 complete; at median approximately six years, approximately 15 remained remitted and some twelve progressed. Productive templates per sample averaged approximately 240,000; productive rearrangements, more than 75,000. Broader study findings: Age-matched healthy donor levels were exceeded by baseline clonality, which tracked circulating CD8+ T-cell counts.

Germline CDR1 is SGHDT and CDR2 is YYEEEE. The CDR3 has 15 amino acids. V trimming: 4 bases; J trimming: 5 bases; junction bases outside the gene matches: 11. This table comes from immunoSEQ multiplex PCR, and its TCRdb copy is limited to in-frame clones, with some not included. The table lists about 200,000 clones, approximately 68% of them singletons, with 13% in the top ten. About this clone itself: Its matching antigen is unknown.

The receptor was derived from a human donor with chronic lymphocytic leukemia. The chain employs TRBV5-6 and TRBJ1-2; TRBD1 aligns across 7 bases. Here the sequenced sample was PBMCs, taken after 24 months of ibrutinib treatment. CDR3 region: CASSAIDRDLYGYTF. DNA for the CDR3: TGTGCCAGCAGCGCTATTGACAGGGATTTATATGGCTACACCTTC.